One and the same sample provided the 17 T cell receptor beta chains below, sequenced in a study of blood T cells in healthy people across ages. A J-beta primer mix and a sample-barcoded 5' primer were used in a second PCR of roughly 7 to 12 cycles. MiXCR, applied by TCRdb to the 5' RACE reads, yields one record per CDR3 protein. The table has hundreds of thousands of distinct CDR3 sequences, 32% seen once; the top ten hold about 16%. The sequencing input was blood. Receptors originate from a woman of 80 years or more in good health.

This chain links TRBV7-8 with TRBJ2-3; the D is unclear. This CDR3 comprises 16 residues. Germline V lookup: CDR1 SGHVS, CDR2 FQNEAQ. Trimming shortened V by 1 base and J by 0 bases, and 11 bases separated the two germline ends. CDR3 coding DNA: TGTGCCAGCAGCTTAGTTAGACGAATGAGCACAGATACGCAGTATTTT. As protein: CASSLVRRMSTDTQYF.

This clonotype appeared many times. The chain joins TRBV20-1 to TRBJ2-7, with 10 positions matching TRBD2. Per the germline V gene, CDR1 is DFQATT and CDR2 is SNEGSKA (reference sequence). There are 13 residues in the CDR3. Germline trimming cut 3 bases from V and 7 bases from J; bases unmatched to any gene: 6. CDR3 in DNA: TGCAGTGCTAGGAGGGGACTAGCGTCTGAGCAGTACTTC. Translation gives CSARRGLASEQYF.

This chain links TRBV4-1 with TRBJ2-1; weak D call: TRBD2 (6 bases). Between the trimmed V and J ends, which lost 1 base and 4 bases, there was a span of 20 bases. CDR3 length equals 18 residues. Germline assignment: CDR1 MGHRA and CDR2 YSYEKL. Here the CDR3 DNA reads TGCGCCAGCAGCCAAGGAGGGACCCTACTAGCCGCTTACAATGAGCAGTTCTTC. It encodes CASSQGGTLLAAYNEQFF.

Details on this clonotype: A much larger clone lies a single base off, so this may be a read error. This rearrangement joins TRBV24-1 to TRBJ2-5; no reliable D call. Trimming left V 5 bases short and J 11 bases short, with 14 bases between. The CDR3 sequence is 12 residues long. The V gene's germline CDR1 is KGHDR and CDR2 SFDVKD. The CDR3 region is CATSGGPNEQYF. The CDR3 bases are TGTGCCACCAGTGGGGGTCCCAATGAGCAGTACTTC.

In regard to this clonotype: With a much larger clone just one base away, this may be a read error. The CDR3 DNA is TGCGGTGCTTACGAGGGATATGGCTACACCTTC. It is translated as CGAYEGYGYTF. The chain combines TRBV20-1 with TRBJ1-2; no clear D gene. CDR3 length: 11 amino acids. From germline, CDR1 is DFQATT and CDR2 SNEGSKA (reference sequence).

A few counts support this clonotype. A much larger clone sits a single nucleotide away, making a read error possible. The CDR3, as DNA: TGCAGTGCCCCCGGGGGGGGCGGCTCCTACGAGCAGTACTTC. This gives the protein CSAPGGGGSYEQYF. This rearrangement joins TRBV20-1 to TRBJ2-7; 8 bases map to TRBD2. Germline CDR1 and CDR2: DFQATT and SNEGSKA (reference sequence). The trim removed 6 bases at V and 0 bases at J, leaving 7 bases unmatched. This CDR3 has 14 residues.

In its sample, this clonotype was seen many times. This chain joins TRBV20-1 and TRBJ2-5; 11 nucleotides align to TRBD2. There are 16 residues in the CDR3. The V gene end was trimmed by 1 base and the J gene end by 1 base; junction bases not matched to a gene: 5. CDR1 and CDR2 (germline): DFQATT, SNEGSKA (reference sequence). The CDR3 DNA reads as TGCAGTGCTAGAGCTAGCGGGGGGTACCTCCAAGAGACCCAGTACTTC. It codes for CSARASGGYLQETQYF.

Details on this clonotype: A read error is possible here, since a much larger clone lies one base away. The chain combines TRBV10-3 with TRBJ2-7; the D gene is possibly TRBD1 (6 bases). The CDR3 loop spans 15 amino acids. The V gene's germline CDR1 is ENHRY and CDR2 SYGVKD. The DNA of the CDR3 is TGTGTCATCAGTGCGGAGACAGGAGTTTCCTACGAGCAGTACTTC. Amino acids: CVISAETGVSYEQYF.

This clonotype was observed a handful of times. This may be a read error, as it is one base from a much larger clone. V usage is TRBV7-3 and J usage is TRBJ2-3; no firm D call. The CDR3 is 16 residues long. Trimming removed 5 bases from V and 0 bases from J, with 15 bases in between. Germline CDR1 reads SGHTA; CDR2 reads FQGTGA. DNA for the CDR3: TGTGCCAGCAGCCCAAAAGCAGGTTTTAGCACAGATACGCAGTATTTT. It translates to CASSPKAGFSTDTQYF.

The table lists this clonotype with many counts. The chain links TRBV12-3 or TRBV12-4 to TRBJ1-1; no clear D. There are 13 residues in the CDR3. Trimming shortened V by 4 bases and J by 1 base, and 7 bases separated the two germline ends. The DNA for the CDR3 is TGTGCCAGCAGTTCATGGCCGAACACTGAAGCTTTCTTT. This translates into CASSSWPNTEAFF.

The V call is TRBV11-2, the J call TRBJ2-1; D not certain. This CDR3 is built from 12 residues. CDR1 is SGHAT and CDR2 is FQNNGV in the germline V gene. The germline V and J ends were trimmed by 0 bases and 7 bases, with 4 bases remaining between them. CDR3: CASSLDWNEQFF. The DNA for the CDR3 is TGTGCCAGCAGCTTAGATTGGAATGAGCAGTTCTTC.

This clonotype was found a few times. The gene calls are TRBV29-1 and TRBJ1-1; D remains ambiguous. Germline loops: CDR1 SQVTM, CDR2 ANQGSEA. Trimming cost V 6 bases and J 3 bases, with 20 bases left between them. This CDR3 spans 15 amino acids. The CDR3: CSVTSSPTPYTEAFF. The CDR3 bases are TGCAGCGTCACCAGTTCACCCACACCTTACACTGAAGCTTTCTTT.

This clonotype appeared many times. The chain combines TRBV6-6 with TRBJ2-1, with D perhaps matching TRBD1 (6 bases). CDR3 length: 13 amino acids. CDR1 MNHNY and CDR2 SVGAGI come from the germline V gene (reference sequence). V lost 7 bases and J lost 9, with 16 bases in between. The CDR3 here is CASTRTGFGEQFF. DNA for the CDR3: TGTGCCAGCACTCGTACAGGGTTTGGTGAGCAGTTCTTC.

This clonotype was picked up many times. The chain carries TRBV10-3 and TRBJ1-5; D is undetermined. The CDR3 consists of 16 residues. Germline V lookup: CDR1 ENHRY, CDR2 SYGVKD. V was trimmed by 0 bases and J by 2 bases, leaving 11 bases between them. The CDR3 DNA follows: TGTGCCATCAGTGAGTCGTTAGGGTCGGGCAATCAGCCCCAGCATTTT. This codes for CAISESLGSGNQPQHF.

There are many counts of this clonotype. CDR3 nucleotides: TGTGCCAGCAGCCGGGACAGGGGGGGAGAGACCCAGTACTTC. This sequence encodes CASSRDRGGETQYF. The chain employs TRBV12-3 or TRBV12-4 and TRBJ2-5, with TRBD1 matching 11 bases. CDR3 length: 14 amino acids. V lost 6 bases and J lost 4; bases outside the gene matches: 4.

The chain carries TRBV5-1 and TRBJ2-5; 7 bases align to TRBD1. The CDR3 contains 15 residues. V trimming: 0 bases; J trimming: 4 bases; junction bases outside the gene matches: 6. The germline CDR1 and CDR2 sequences are SGHRS and YFSETQ. CDR3 in DNA: TGCGCCAGCAGCTTGGACCACAGGGGTGGAGAGACCCAGTACTTC. Its protein product is CASSLDHRGGETQYF.

This clonotype has ten or more counts. The rearrangement links TRBV7-2 to TRBJ1-1; D is uncertain. CDR3 length equals 14 residues. Germline V CDR1 and CDR2: SGHTA, FQGNSA. Trimming removed 5 bases from V and 1 base from J, with 11 bases in between. CDR3: CASSVDVRNTEAFF. For the CDR3, the DNA is TGTGCCAGCAGCGTCGATGTACGGAACACTGAAGCTTTCTTT.